Listed below are T cell receptor beta chains from one sample, sequenced in a study of beta chain features in type 1 diabetes. Sequencing was performed with immunoSEQ multiplex PCR; in TCRdb, only in-frame clones are kept and a portion is missing. The sample yields tens of thousands of clones, about 60% seen once. Sequencing was done on a sample of Tregs from blood. These TCRs come from a woman in her late teens or twenties in good health. Each CDR3 is given with its conserved first and last residue. The D gene is left open where the match is weak. Size tells how often a clone was seen (once, few, many) or the class of an expanded clone, and some rows leave it out.

TRBJ2-7 TRBD2 NA TRBV9 CASSVGTSGSYEQYF TGTGCCAGCAGCGTGGGGACTAGCGGCTCCTACGAGCAGTACTTC
TRBJ1-3 NA NA TRBV5-1 CASSLGGASGNTIYF TGCGCCAGCAGCTTGGGTGGGGCTTCTGGAAACACCATATATTTT
TRBJ2-1 NA NA TRBV5-1 CASSEQVYNEQFF TGCGCCAGCAGCGAACAGGTTTACAATGAGCAGTTCTTC
TRBJ2-7 TRBD1 NA TRBV10-3 CAISAVGQGGTYEQYF TGTGCCATCAGCGCCGTTGGACAGGGAGGAACCTACGAGCAGTACTTC
TRBJ2-7 TRBD2 NA TRBV4-1 CASSQDRLAGREQYF TGCGCCAGCAGCCAAGATAGGCTAGCGGGAAGGGAGCAGTACTTC
TRBJ2-7 NA NA TRBV10-1 CASREGLYEQYF TGCGCCAGCAGGGAGGGCCTCTACGAGCAGTACTTC
TRBJ2-1 TRBD2 NA TRBV4-2 CASSQTSGSYNEQFF TGTGCCAGCAGCCAAACTAGCGGGTCCTACAATGAGCAGTTCTTC
TRBJ2-5 TRBD1 medium-sized TRBV5-4 CASSLSGRGQETQYF TGTGCCAGCAGCTTGAGTGGCAGGGGGCAAGAGACCCAGTACTTC
TRBJ1-2 TRBD1 once TRBV5-1 CASSLTTAGTDGYTF TGCGCCAGCAGCCTAACCACTGCCGGGACAGATGGCTACACCTTC
TRBJ1-1 NA NA TRBV2 CASFQVRDTEAFF TGTGCCAGCTTTCAGGTGAGGGACACTGAAGCTTTCTTT
TRBJ2-7 NA few TRBV7-8 CASSFRDPYEQYF TGTGCCAGCAGCTTCAGGGATCCCTACGAGCAGTACTTC
TRBJ1-1 NA NA TRBV7-9 CASSLQGNTEAFF TGTGCCAGCAGCTTACAGGGGAACACTGAAGCTTTCTTT
TRBJ2-3 NA NA TRBV4-2 CASSQERSDSDTQYF TGTGCCAGCAGCCAAGAGCGGAGCGACTCAGATACGCAGTATTTT
TRBJ2-7 NA NA TRBV29-1 CSVVGESYEQYF TGCAGCGTTGTCGGAGAATCCTACGAGCAGTACTTC
TRBJ1-4 NA few TRBV7-9 CASRLSGKNEKLFF TGTGCCAGCAGACTCTCGGGGAAGAATGAAAAACTGTTTTTT
TRBJ2-5 TRBD2 NA TRBV6-6 CASGRLAGEETQYF TGTGCCAGCGGCCGACTAGCGGGAGAGGAGACCCAGTACTTC
TRBJ1-2 TRBD1 NA TRBV7-2 CASSPGQGTGYTF TGTGCCAGCAGCCCGGGACAGGGTACTGGCTACACCTTC
TRBJ2-3 NA NA TRBV18 CASSPATASTDTQYF TGTGCCAGCTCACCAGCGACAGCTAGCACAGATACGCAGTATTTT
TRBJ2-7 TRBD2 NA TRBV7-2 CASSLAYLAGANSYEQYF TGTGCCAGCAGCTTAGCGTACCTAGCGGGGGCAAACTCCTACGAGCAGTACTTC
TRBJ2-7 NA NA TRBV21-1 CASSSPRGGRRNEQYF TGTGCCAGCAGCTCACCAAGGGGGGGAAGGCGCAACGAGCAGTACTTC
TRBJ1-2 NA NA TRBV19 CASSDLQGGYGYTF TGTGCCAGTAGTGACCTTCAGGGAGGGTATGGCTACACCTTC
TRBJ2-5 TRBD2 NA TRBV25-1 CASGQRGRYQETQYF TGTGCTTCGGGGCAGCGGGGACGGTACCAAGAGACCCAGTACTTC
TRBJ1-1 TRBD1 NA TRBV4-1 CASSVRQGMVTEAFF TGCGCCAGCAGCGTACGACAGGGGATGGTCACTGAAGCTTTCTTT
TRBJ1-1 TRBD1 NA TRBV5-1 CASSLGGTGGDEAFF TGCGCCAGCAGCTTGGGGGGGACAGGTGGAGATGAAGCTTTCTTT
TRBJ2-5 NA NA TRBV7-2 CASSFLGAQETQYF TGTGCCAGCAGCTTTCTGGGGGCCCAGGAGACCCAGTACTTC
TRBJ2-2 NA NA TRBV5-1 CASSRDRQGGELFF TGCGCCAGCAGCCGCGACAGGCAGGGCGGGGAGCTGTTTTTT
TRBJ2-2 NA NA TRBV18 CASSLDLNTGELFF TGTGCCAGCTCACTCGACTTGAACACCGGGGAGCTGTTTTTT
TRBJ1-6 NA NA TRBV4-1 CASSRPPGSVSSSPLHF TGCGCCAGCAGCCGCCCCCCCGGGAGTGTTTCTAGTTCACCCCTCCACTTT
TRBJ1-5 TRBD1 NA TRBV7-2 CASSLVFSGGNQPQHF TGTGCCAGCAGCTTAGTGTTCTCAGGGGGAAATCAGCCCCAGCATTTT
TRBJ2-2 NA few TRBV9 CASRDREGTGELFF TGTGCCAGCAGGGACAGGGAGGGCACCGGGGAGCTGTTTTTT
TRBJ2-3 TRBD2 NA TRBV7-6 CASSRTPGLAGSTDTQYF TGTGCCAGCAGCCGAACTCCGGGTCTAGCGGGGAGCACAGATACGCAGTATTTT
TRBJ1-4 TRBD1 few TRBV19 CASSVGQVGEKLFF TGTGCCAGTAGTGTAGGACAGGTTGGTGAAAAACTGTTTTTT
TRBJ2-7 TRBD1 NA TRBV18 CASSPGQGVYEQYF TGTGCCAGCTCACCGGGGCAGGGGGTTTACGAGCAGTACTTC
TRBJ1-2 NA NA TRBV4-3 CASSQEPAAPGGYTF TGCGCCAGCAGCCAAGAACCGGCAGCTCCGGGTGGCTACACCTTC
TRBJ2-1 TRBD1 NA TRBV2 CATTGGRYNEQFF TGTGCCACCACAGGGGGCAGGTACAATGAGCAGTTCTTC
TRBJ2-2 NA NA TRBV6-6 CASSRPLWSGTGELFF TGTGCCAGCAGCCGGCCCTTATGGTCGGGTACCGGGGAGCTGTTTTTT
TRBJ2-2 TRBD1 NA TRBV11-3 CASSSTGAGELFF TGTGCCAGCAGCTCGACAGGGGCCGGGGAGCTGTTTTTT
TRBJ2-3 NA few TRBV7-3 CASSLVYDDTQYF TGTGCCAGCAGCTTAGTCTACGATGATACGCAGTATTTT
TRBJ2-7 TRBD1 NA TRBV19 CASSPRTGGDEQYF TGTGCCAGTAGTCCTCGGACAGGGGGCGACGAGCAGTACTTC
TRBJ1-1 NA NA TRBV5-1 CASSLYGRGLDTEAFF TGCGCCAGCAGCTTGTACGGTCGGGGTTTAGACACTGAAGCTTTCTTT
TRBJ1-5 NA NA TRBV21-1 CASSKVNTGWGRDQPQHF TGTGCCAGCAGCAAAGTAAACACAGGGTGGGGGCGTGATCAGCCCCAGCATTTT
TRBJ2-7 NA many TRBV7-9 CASSQVRAEQYF TGTGCCAGCAGCCAAGTCAGGGCCGAGCAGTACTTC
TRBJ2-2 TRBD1 NA TRBV5-8 CASSLRDRAAGELFF TGTGCCAGCAGCTTGAGGGACAGGGCAGCCGGGGAGCTGTTTTTT
TRBJ1-4 NA NA TRBV25-1 CASSEQGYEKLFF TGTGCCAGCAGTGAACAGGGATATGAAAAACTGTTTTTT
TRBJ2-7 TRBD1 few TRBV6-6 CASSFETGIEQYF TGTGCCAGCAGTTTCGAGACAGGGATCGAGCAGTACTTC
TRBJ2-7 TRBD1 NA TRBV6-5 CASSSTGRIPYEQYF TGTGCCAGCAGTTCGACAGGGAGAATTCCCTACGAGCAGTACTTC
TRBJ2-3 NA NA TRBV11-2 CASSQLGQTTDTQYF TGTGCCAGCAGCCAGCTAGGACAGACCACAGATACGCAGTATTTT
TRBJ1-1 NA NA TRBV7-9 CASSFSNTEAFF TGTGCCAGCAGCTTCTCGAACACTGAAGCTTTCTTT
TRBJ2-7 TRBD2 medium-sized TRBV7-9 CASSPILAGGLTYEQYF TGTGCCAGCAGCCCCATCCTAGCGGGAGGGCTAACCTACGAGCAGTACTTC
TRBJ1-1 NA NA TRBV29-1 CSGQFMNTEAFF TGCAGCGGACAGTTTATGAACACTGAAGCTTTCTTT